This passage covers 21 T cell receptor beta chains from one sample sequenced in a study of T cell responses to AZD1222 COVID-19 vaccine. Profiled with immunoSEQ multiplex PCR; TCRdb holds only in-frame clones, not every one. Of some 150,000 clones listed, 85% to 95% are singletons. This specimen consisted of peripheral blood, obtained on day 0 of AZD1222 vaccination. These receptor sequences come from an adult in good health.

The gene calls are TRBV18 and TRBJ2-7; D is perhaps TRBD1 (7 bases). The V end lost 3 bases, the J end lost 6 bases, and 12 bases lay between the germline ends. This CDR3 spans 13 amino acids. Germline V gene sequence: CDR1 KGHSH, CDR2 LQKENI. As DNA, the CDR3 is TGTGCCAGCTCACCCGACAGGGAGGCCGAGCAGTACGTC. Protein sequence: CASSPDREAEQYV.

V usage is TRBV7-2 and J usage is TRBJ1-5; D possibly corresponds to TRBD1 (6 bases). The CDR3 is 15 residues long. CDR1 and CDR2 from the germline V gene are SGHTA and FQGNSA. The V and J ends lost 1 base and 5 bases respectively, with 12 bases between them. CDR3 sequence: CASSLVLGGDQPQHF. In nucleotides, the CDR3 is TGTGCCAGCAGCTTAGTTCTTGGGGGCGATCAGCCCCAGCATTTT.

V and J are TRBV4-1 and TRBJ1-5, with D unclear. CDR1 is MGHRA, CDR2 YSYEKL, per germline. V was cut by 1 base and J by 3 bases, with 10 bases left in between. This CDR3 comprises 15 residues. CDR3 amino acids: CASSQVLQTNQPQHF. The CDR3 DNA is TGCGCCAGCAGCCAAGTCCTGCAGACCAATCAGCCCCAGCATTTT.

The chain combines TRBV9 with TRBJ1-2, with 10 bases aligning to TRBD1. The CDR3 is 18 residues long. Germline V lookup: CDR1 SGDLS, CDR2 YYNGEE. Germline trimming cut 3 bases from V and 7 bases from J; bases unmatched to any gene: 18. The CDR3: CASSDQSSIGQGVSGYTF. The CDR3 nucleotides are TGTGCCAGCAGCGACCAAAGCTCCATAGGACAGGGGGTTAGTGGCTACACCTTC.

In its sample, this clone was seen a few times. The chain recombines TRBV2 with TRBJ2-3; TRBD2 matches at 8 bases. Germline CDR1 reads SNHLY; CDR2 reads FYNNEI. CDR3 length: 15 amino acids. J gave up 2 bases and V 7 bases, and 8 bases lay outside the gene matches. The CDR3, as DNA: TGTGCCAGCAAGGGCGGGGGGCGCCTCACAGATACGCAGTATTTT. This gives the protein CASKGGGRLTDTQYF.

This chain joins TRBV7-3 and TRBJ1-1; D is perhaps TRBD1 (5 bases). In germline, CDR1 is SGHTA, CDR2 FQGTGA. Trimming left V 4 bases short and J 0 bases short, with 12 bases between. The CDR3 loop spans 15 amino acids. CDR3 nucleotide sequence: TGTGCCAGCAGCTCCACAGGTCCCATGAACACTGAAGCTTTCTTT. It encodes CASSSTGPMNTEAFF.

The V gene is TRBV3-1 (or the pseudogene TRBV3-2), the J gene TRBJ1-6; no clear D gene. V gave up 4 bases and J gave up 3 bases, with 10 bases separating them. Germline V gives CDR1 LGHDT, CDR2 YNNKEL (reference sequence). The length of the CDR3 is 15 residues. CDR3 sequence reads: CASSPSLLYNSPLHF. CDR3 bases: TGTGCCAGCAGCCCAAGTTTGCTCTATAATTCACCCCTCCACTTT.

This clone came up a few times. The V call is TRBV5-1, the J call TRBJ2-7, with TRBD2 as a possible D gene (6 bases). The CDR3 is 15 amino acids. The V gene's germline CDR1 is SGHRS and CDR2 YFSETQ. V lost 4 bases and J 0 bases, leaving 14 bases between the germline ends. CDR3 residues: CASSDGTGLSYEQYV. In DNA form, the CDR3 reads TGCGCCAGCAGCGATGGGACTGGCCTCTCCTACGAGCAGTACGTC.

In this sample, this clone turned up a few times. J is TRBJ2-7 and V is TRBV28; TRBD2 agrees at 9 bases. CDR3 length: 13 amino acids. The germline gives CDR1 MDHEN, CDR2 SYDVKM. Trimming removed 6 bases from V and 0 bases from J; junction bases left unmatched: 0. The CDR3 sequence: CASRTSGSYEQYV. CDR3 nucleotide sequence: TGTGCCAGCAGGACTAGCGGCTCCTACGAGCAGTACGTC.

The chain joins TRBV5-1 to TRBJ1-1; 7 bases are a match to TRBD1. This CDR3 is built from 13 residues. V dropped 8 bases and J dropped 5; count of bases not matched to a gene: 9. CDR1 SGHRS and CDR2 YFSETQ come from the germline V gene. The CDR3 protein is CASSQGQETEAFF. The CDR3 DNA sequence: TGCGCCAGTTCACAGGGGCAGGAGACTGAAGCTTTCTTT.

J is TRBJ2-1 and V is TRBV3-1 (or the pseudogene TRBV3-2), with a tentative D call TRBD2 (6 bases). This CDR3 has 12 residues. V gave up 8 bases and J gave up 5 bases, with 10 bases separating them. CDR1 and CDR2 (germline): LGHDT, YNNKEL (reference sequence). The CDR3 nucleotides read TGTGCCAGCGCCAAGCGGGACAATGAGCAGTTCTTC. This codes for CASAKRDNEQFF.

The rearrangement links TRBV2 to TRBJ1-6; 7 bases match TRBD1. J was trimmed by 0 bases and V by 7 bases; bases with no gene match: 6. Germline V gene lookup returns CDR1 SNHLY and CDR2 FYNNEI. The length of the CDR3 is 16 residues. The CDR3 DNA sequence: TGTGCCAGCACGGGACAGATCAGCTCCTATAATTCACCCCTCCACTTT. This encodes CASTGQISSYNSPLHF.

This chain connects TRBV6-5 to TRBJ1-6; TRBD1 is a possible D gene (5 bases). Trimming stripped 1 base from V and 9 bases from J, with 13 bases between. This CDR3 contains 15 residues. From germline, CDR1 is MNHEY and CDR2 SVGAGI. CDR3 sequence (DNA): TGTGCCAGCAGTTACTTGGGGGGAGGTGGTTCACCCCTCCACTTT. It codes for CASSYLGGGGSPLHF.

V usage is TRBV2 and J usage is TRBJ2-7; D is possibly TRBD2 (5 bases). Trimming took off 2 bases at V and 5 bases at J, with 13 bases between the two ends. CDR1 and CDR2 (germline): SNHLY, FYNNEI. The CDR3 covers 14 residues. The CDR3 coding sequence is TGTGCCAGCAGTGAAAACTCCGGAGGCCACGAGCAGTACGTC. Encoded protein: CASSENSGGHEQYV.

The J gene is TRBJ2-5, the V gene TRBV11-2; the D call may be TRBD1 or TRBD2 (5 bases each). The germline V and J ends were trimmed by 1 base and 5 bases, with 14 bases remaining between them. The CDR3 has 15 amino acids. The germline V gene has CDR1 SGHAT and CDR2 FQNNGV. The CDR3 DNA sequence: TGTGCCAGCAGCTTAGTGGGACGGGGCCCGGAGACCCAGTACTTC. Protein product: CASSLVGRGPETQYF.

The chain links TRBV6-5 to TRBJ2-7, with TRBD2 matching over 10 bases. V shed 4 bases and J 2 bases; nucleotides not matched to a gene: 2. Germline V lookup: CDR1 MNHEY, CDR2 SVGAGI. The CDR3 extends over 14 amino acids. The CDR3, as DNA: TGTGCCAGCAGTTCCAGCGGGAGGGCCTACGAGCAGTACGTC. Translated, it gives CASSSSGRAYEQYV.

The V call is TRBV3-1 (or the pseudogene TRBV3-2), the J call TRBJ1-2; tentatively, D is TRBD1 (6 bases). Trimming shortened V by 1 base and J by 5 bases, and 11 bases separated the two germline ends. Germline CDR1 LGHDT, CDR2 YNNKEL (reference sequence). This CDR3 spans 14 amino acids. The CDR3 region is CASSQVGGGYGYTF. In nucleotides, the CDR3 is TGTGCCAGCAGCCAAGTCGGGGGCGGGTATGGCTACACCTTC.

The rearrangement uses TRBV6-5 and TRBJ1-3, with TRBD1 matching 8 bases. CDR1 MNHEY and CDR2 SVGAGI come from the germline V gene. There are 14 residues in the CDR3. Germline trimming cut 7 bases from V and 4 bases from J; bases unmatched to any gene: 6. The DNA for the CDR3 is TGTGCCAGCACCCTGACAGGGGAAGGAAACACCATATATTTT. Translation: CASTLTGEGNTIYF.

The chain is built from TRBV12-3 or TRBV12-4 and TRBJ1-1; no reliable D call. With 5 bases removed from V and 10 bases from J, the gap between germline ends came to 17 bases. The CDR3 consists of 13 residues. CDR3 coding DNA: TGTGCCAGCAGTCAAAGCGAGGAGATGGGAGCTTTCTTT. The encoded protein is CASSQSEEMGAFF.

The V gene is TRBV6-5, the J gene TRBJ1-1; D not certain. Trimming took off 6 bases at V and 2 bases at J, with 10 bases between the two ends. Germline lookup yields CDR1 MNHEY and CDR2 SVGAGI. There are 13 residues in the CDR3. The CDR3 loop reads CASSPSKNTEAFF. The CDR3 nucleotides are TGTGCCAGCAGCCCGAGTAAAAACACTGAAGCTTTCTTT.

The chain carries TRBV12-3 or TRBV12-4 and TRBJ1-2; D not certain. The CDR3 spans 12 residues. With 3 bases removed from V and 2 bases from J, the gap between germline ends came to 4 bases. This chain's CDR3 is CASSFLNYGYTF. The CDR3 DNA is TGTGCCAGCAGTTTTCTGAACTATGGCTACACCTTC.